The rows below give T cell receptor beta chains drawn from one sample of a study of technical replicates of blood from several donors. Clones were sequenced by immunoSEQ multiplex PCR, and TCRdb holds only the in-frame ones, with some missing. Of 68,000 or so clones in the sample, roughly 90% were seen once. The sequenced sample consisted of PBMCs. The receptors stem from a human donor in good health. Some clones in this sample may be carry-over from other donors' samples. CDR3s include the opening cysteine and the closing phenylalanine or tryptophan. A D gene is named only where the DNA matches it firmly. The size of a clone is reported for some rows only, either as once, few or many, or as a class for expanded clones.

length: 15
V: TRBV6-1
size: -
D: TRBD1
J: TRBJ1-1
CDR3: CASSQARDRVPEAFF
DNA: TGTGCCAGCAGCCAGGCCCGGGACAGGGTCCCTGAAGCTTTCTTT

length: 14
V: TRBV27
size: -
D: -
J: TRBJ2-7
CDR3: CASSPAAKPYEQYF
DNA: TGTGCCAGCAGTCCGGCGGCAAAGCCCTACGAGCAGTACTTC

length: 15
V: TRBV7-8
size: -
D: -
J: TRBJ1-3
CDR3: CASSLATGEGNTIYF
DNA: TGTGCCAGCAGCTTAGCGACAGGAGAAGGAAACACCATATATTTT

length: 12
V: TRBV7-2
size: -
D: -
J: TRBJ1-1
CDR3: CASSPRDGEAFF
DNA: TGTGCCAGCAGCCCGCGGGACGGAGAAGCTTTCTTT

length: 13
V: TRBV25-1
size: -
D: TRBD1
J: TRBJ1-4
CDR3: CASRQGTNEKLFF
DNA: TGTGCCAGCCGACAGGGAACTAATGAAAAACTGTTTTTT

length: 13
V: TRBV30
size: -
D: -
J: TRBJ1-2
CDR3: CAWSLTALDGYTF
DNA: TGTGCCTGGAGTTTGACAGCGCTGGATGGCTACACCTTC

length: 16
V: TRBV5-1
size: -
D: TRBD1
J: TRBJ2-3
CDR3: CASSSQGASRTDTQYF
DNA: TGCGCCAGCAGCTCCCAGGGGGCGTCCCGCACAGATACGCAGTATTTT

length: 12
V: TRBV7-9
size: -
D: -
J: TRBJ1-5
CDR3: CASSKGDQPQHF
DNA: TGTGCCAGCAGCAAGGGAGATCAGCCCCAGCATTTT

length: 15
V: TRBV19
size: -
D: -
J: TRBJ1-1
CDR3: CASQRRGDYDTEAFF
DNA: TGTGCCAGCCAGAGGAGGGGGGACTACGACACTGAAGCTTTCTTT

length: 13
V: TRBV19
size: -
D: -
J: TRBJ2-1
CDR3: CASSLGGYNEQFF
DNA: TGTGCCAGTAGTCTCGGGGGCTACAATGAGCAGTTCTTC

length: 17
V: TRBV10-3
size: -
D: TRBD2
J: TRBJ2-7
CDR3: CAIRPGLAGTGTYEQYF
DNA: TGTGCCATCAGACCGGGACTAGCGGGAACCGGGACCTACGAGCAGTACTTC

length: 16
V: TRBV29-1
size: -
D: -
J: TRBJ1-2
CDR3: CSVQPQAGSSFYGYTF
DNA: TGCAGCGTTCAGCCCCAGGCAGGATCCTCTTTCTATGGCTACACCTTC

length: 12
V: TRBV7-2
size: -
D: TRBD1
J: TRBJ1-2
CDR3: CASSTTGVSYTF
DNA: TGTGCCAGCAGCACCACAGGGGTTAGCTACACCTTC

length: 15
V: TRBV9
size: -
D: -
J: TRBJ2-1
CDR3: CASSAPAPQVDEQFF
DNA: TGTGCCAGCAGCGCCCCCGCACCTCAGGTCGATGAGCAGTTCTTC

length: 15
V: TRBV5-6
size: -
D: TRBD1
J: TRBJ2-4
CDR3: CASSQQGRAKNIQYF
DNA: TGTGCCAGCAGCCAACAGGGGCGGGCCAAAAACATTCAGTACTTC

length: 15
V: TRBV25-1
size: -
D: -
J: TRBJ2-7
CDR3: CASSDLRNSAHEQYF
DNA: TGTGCCAGCAGTGACCTGAGGAATTCGGCTCACGAGCAGTACTTC

length: 16
V: TRBV9
size: -
D: TRBD2
J: TRBJ2-3
CDR3: CASSLRTSGGADTQYF
DNA: TGTGCCAGCAGTCTCCGGACTAGCGGGGGGGCAGATACGCAGTATTTT

length: 16
V: TRBV4-2
size: -
D: -
J: TRBJ2-3
CDR3: CASSQEDSPSTDTQYF
DNA: TGTGCCAGCAGCCAAGAGGACAGCCCTAGCACAGATACGCAGTATTTT

length: 12
V: TRBV19
size: -
D: -
J: TRBJ1-2
CDR3: CASSPSGYGYTF
DNA: TGTGCCAGTAGTCCCTCGGGATATGGCTACACCTTC

length: 15
V: TRBV19
size: once
D: TRBD1
J: TRBJ1-2
CDR3: CASSQGQGASYGYTF
DNA: TGTGCCAGTAGCCAAGGACAGGGGGCGAGCTATGGCTACACCTTC

length: 17
V: TRBV11-2
size: -
D: TRBD2
J: TRBJ2-3
CDR3: CASSLQASGGITDTQYF
DNA: TGTGCCAGCAGCCTACAGGCTAGCGGGGGTATCACAGATACGCAGTATTTT

length: 17
V: TRBV7-9
size: -
D: TRBD1
J: TRBJ1-6
CDR3: CASSSTGTGLVGSPLHF
DNA: TGTGCCAGCAGTTCTACCGGGACAGGGCTTGTAGGTTCACCCCTCCACTTT

length: 15
V: TRBV10-2
size: -
D: TRBD1
J: TRBJ2-7
CDR3: CASSDGTGAFYEQYF
DNA: TGCGCCAGCAGTGATGGGACAGGGGCCTTCTACGAGCAGTACTTC

length: 16
V: TRBV5-4
size: -
D: -
J: TRBJ2-2
CDR3: CASRDSSAGVGGELFF
DNA: TGTGCCAGCAGAGATAGTAGTGCAGGGGTAGGCGGGGAGCTGTTTTTT

length: 16
V: TRBV5-8
size: -
D: TRBD2
J: TRBJ2-4
CDR3: CASSLPGGPAKNIQYF
DNA: TGTGCCAGCAGTTTGCCGGGAGGGCCAGCCAAAAACATTCAGTACTTC

length: 14
V: TRBV6-1
size: -
D: -
J: TRBJ1-2
CDR3: CASSETGGGHGYTF
DNA: TGTGCCAGCAGTGAAACTGGGGGAGGACATGGCTACACCTTC

length: 13
V: TRBV30
size: -
D: -
J: TRBJ2-5
CDR3: CAWSVRVRETQYF
DNA: TGTGCCTGGAGTGTAAGAGTCCGGGAGACCCAGTACTTC

length: 15
V: TRBV19
size: -
D: -
J: TRBJ1-2
CDR3: CASRPNIEDPYGYTF
DNA: TGTGCCAGTAGACCCAATATTGAGGATCCCTATGGCTACACCTTC

length: 16
V: TRBV4-3
size: -
D: -
J: TRBJ2-1
CDR3: CASSQAGVESYNEQFF
DNA: TGCGCCAGCAGCCAGGCAGGGGTCGAGTCCTACAATGAGCAGTTCTTC

length: 12
V: TRBV7-2
size: -
D: -
J: TRBJ1-2
CDR3: CASSVGEYGYTF
DNA: TGTGCCAGCAGCGTAGGAGAATATGGCTACACCTTC

length: 14
V: TRBV6-1
size: -
D: TRBD1
J: TRBJ2-5
CDR3: CASRRDRAWETQYF
DNA: TGTGCCAGCAGACGGGACAGGGCTTGGGAGACCCAGTACTTC